Listed below are T cell receptor beta chains from one sample, sequenced in a study of OX40 agonist ivuxolimab in advanced cancers. The repertoire was sequenced with immunoSEQ multiplex PCR; TCRdb's copy has only in-frame clones and lacks some. The top ten clones hold about 3.7% of a sample with 60,000 or so clones, around four fifths of them seen once. Sequenced material: CD4+ or CD8+ T cells sorted from blood, taken in a trial of the OX40 agonist ivuxolimab. The receptors stem from an adult with an advanced solid tumor such as melanoma, head and neck, liver or kidney cancer. The CDR3 runs from the conserved cysteine through the conserved F or W. The order of the fields is CDR3 length, J gene, clone size, V gene, D gene, CDR3 protein, CDR3 DNA. A D gene is named only where the DNA matches it firmly. The size entry is marked missing in some rows and otherwise reads once, few, many or a size class.

cdr3_length: 15; j_call: TRBJ2-7; clone_size: -; v_call: TRBV9; d_call: TRBD1; cdr3_aa: CASSVGTGRSYEQYF; cdr3_nt: TGTGCCAGCAGCGTAGGGACAGGGAGATCCTACGAGCAGTACTTC
cdr3_length: 17; j_call: TRBJ2-3; clone_size: -; v_call: TRBV7-9; d_call: TRBD2; cdr3_aa: CASSPRRLAGISDTQYF; cdr3_nt: TGTGCCAGCAGCCCCCGTCGCCTAGCGGGAATTTCAGATACGCAGTATTTT
cdr3_length: 15; j_call: TRBJ2-5; clone_size: -; v_call: TRBV28; d_call: -; cdr3_aa: CASGVSGRGAETQYF; cdr3_nt: TGTGCCAGCGGAGTTAGTGGACGAGGGGCAGAGACCCAGTACTTC
cdr3_length: 17; j_call: TRBJ2-2; clone_size: -; v_call: TRBV12-5; d_call: -; cdr3_aa: CASGLGSDRLNTGELFF; cdr3_nt: TGTGCTAGTGGTTTGGGAAGTGACAGGTTAAACACCGGGGAGCTGTTTTTT
cdr3_length: 16; j_call: TRBJ2-1; clone_size: once; v_call: TRBV7-6; d_call: -; cdr3_aa: CASSSRTLQSYNEQFF; cdr3_nt: TGTGCCAGCAGCTCCCGGACCCTCCAGTCCTACAATGAGCAGTTCTTC
cdr3_length: 13; j_call: TRBJ2-5; clone_size: -; v_call: TRBV28; d_call: -; cdr3_aa: CASSSPGGETQYF; cdr3_nt: TGTGCCAGCAGCTCTCCCGGTGGGGAGACCCAGTACTTC
cdr3_length: 16; j_call: TRBJ1-2; clone_size: -; v_call: TRBV11-2; d_call: -; cdr3_aa: CASSLDLGVQPYGYTF; cdr3_nt: TGTGCCAGCAGCTTAGATCTAGGAGTACAGCCCTATGGCTACACCTTC
cdr3_length: 14; j_call: TRBJ2-7; clone_size: -; v_call: TRBV4-1; d_call: TRBD1; cdr3_aa: CASSTGTGYDEQYF; cdr3_nt: TGCGCCAGCAGCACCGGGACAGGGTACGACGAGCAGTACTTC
cdr3_length: 13; j_call: TRBJ1-5; clone_size: -; v_call: TRBV6-5; d_call: TRBD1; cdr3_aa: CASSRDREQPQHF; cdr3_nt: TGTGCCAGCAGCCGGGACAGGGAACAGCCCCAGCATTTT
cdr3_length: 11; j_call: TRBJ2-3; clone_size: -; v_call: TRBV2; d_call: -; cdr3_aa: CASSLADTQYF; cdr3_nt: TGTGCCAGCAGTCTGGCAGATACGCAGTATTTT
cdr3_length: 14; j_call: TRBJ2-7; clone_size: -; v_call: TRBV2; d_call: TRBD2; cdr3_aa: CASSELAGSYEQYF; cdr3_nt: TGTGCCAGCAGTGAGCTAGCGGGGTCCTACGAGCAGTACTTC